The rows below give T cell receptor beta chains drawn from one sample of a study of beta chain features in type 1 diabetes. The method was immunoSEQ multiplex PCR; TCRdb's version includes in-frame clones alone and lacks a portion of them. The top ten clones hold more than 0.015% of a sample with over 350,000 clones, over 12% of them seen once. The sample taken for sequencing was naive CD4+ T cells from blood. These receptors originate from a woman in her late teens or twenties in good health. Both conserved end residues are trimmed from each CDR3. Rows may omit the clone size; those that give it use once, few, many or a size class.

size	V	CDR3
.	TRBV9	ASSVGGRNEKLF
.	TRBV4-3	ASSQASGRAFREQF
few	TRBV7-9	ASSFLAGGPQETQY
few	TRBV28	ASRRGQYYGYT
.	TRBV5-6	ASSPTGHGTEAF
.	TRBV28	ASISSGKGEETQY
.	TRBV28	ASLTGREQY
.	TRBV5-4	ASSLVGHRETQY
.	TRBV30	AWSVSTAEAF
.	TRBV5-8	ASSPNSGANVLT
.	TRBV15	ATRPSVSYEQY
.	TRBV30	AWSPPDRDTYGYT
few	TRBV9	ASSVGPWASGRIEQF
.	TRBV5-6	ASSPENRGYEQF
few	TRBV9	ASSVGSPISYNEQF
.	TRBV30	AWSQGAVETQY
few	TRBV18	ASSPPNRGGNQPQH
few	TRBV28	ASSSYLGEV
.	TRBV18	ASSPRTGFGEQY
.	TRBV4-1	ASSPSRTSGRAGSYNEQF
.	TRBV7-2	ASSPRDRVSEQY
.	TRBV30	AGNRGMHEQY
.	TRBV6-1	ASHGSGRDYNEQF
.	TRBV4-1	ASSPRDTTYEQY
.	TRBV13	ASSPPGRGYGYT
.	TRBV5-1	ASTTRTGVTDTQY
few	TRBV29-1	SAPGVAGKGETQY
few	TRBV30	AWTDGWVPGSASYEQY
few	TRBV12-5	ASGTFLGTQY
.	TRBV7-8	ASSLDRDKSGYT